This entry concerns a single T cell receptor (beta chain). The source of the sample is a study of T-cell memory formation after mild COVID-19. Study-level information: TCR clusters were mostly confined to one donor each.

Employing constant-segment primers, 5'RACE generated TCR alpha and TCR beta cDNA libraries bearing sample barcodes and UMIs. TCRdb independently ran MiXCR on the 5' RACE reads; one entry per CDR3 protein. The data show 300,000 to 400,000 distinct CDR3 sequences, under 15% seen once. The CDR3 totals 13 residues. Between the trimmed V and J ends, which lost 4 bases and 0 bases, there was a span of 7 bases. Looked up from germline, CDR1 is MNHEY and CDR2 is SVGEGT. The TCR was taken from a man between 18 and 29 years old who had mild COVID-19 (a few samples of this study predate the infection). Cell type and time point are not known. Sequencing was carried out using PBMCs or a T cell subset sorted from them (not recorded which). The V gene is TRBV6-2 or TRBV6-3, the J gene TRBJ2-7; tentatively, D is TRBD1 (5 bases). CDR3 DNA sequence: TGTGCCAGCAGTTCGACAGTCTCCTACGAGCAGTACTTC. This codes for CASSSTVSYEQYF.